Described below is a single TCR beta chain sequence and its context. Its matching antigen is unknown. Unmatched junction bases numbered 8, after V lost 7 bases and J lost 5 bases. CDR3 length: 14 amino acids. Germline CDR1 reads SGHVS; CDR2 reads FQNEAQ. The data were obtained in a study of cytomegalovirus exposure and HLA in healthy donors. Study findings and constraints: As was reported, the HLA-A and HLA-B alleles of most subjects were accurately predicted from TCR beta sequences. With later analysis, a missense DCLRE1C variant became linked to TCR beta V- and J-gene trimming. The authors confirmed in vitro that a few CMV-associated chains were specific for CMV antigens. Common viral pathogens were later found to be apparently linked to several of the most significant clusters.

Primers for the PCR totalled 60 Vbeta and 13 Jbeta. Profiled with immunoSEQ multiplex PCR; TCRdb holds only in-frame clones, not every one. The sample yields 200,000 to 300,000 clones, 82% seen once. This chain joins TRBV7-8 and TRBJ2-5; 9 bases line up with TRBD2. The TCR was taken from a woman aged 40 to 50 in good health and CMV-seropositive. What was sequenced was PBMCs. The CDR3 region has the DNA TGTGCCAGCACCCCTAGCGGGAAACACGAGACCCAGTACTTC. Its translation is CASTPSGKHETQYF.